This note documents a single T cell receptor (beta chain) sequence. This sample is drawn from a study of shared clonotypes between healthy human individuals. This CDR3 has 16 amino acids. Germline V gene sequence: CDR1 GTSNPN, CDR2 SVGIG (reference sequence). Deletions cut 2 bases from V and 4 bases from J, with 17 bases between. Profiling relied on immunoSEQ multiplex PCR, and the TCRdb table lists in-frame clones only, not all of them. Here the sample spans 900,000 to 1,200,000 clones, about four fifths being singletons. The source is a man aged 18 to 29 in good health. Some clones in this sample may be carry-over from other donors' samples. Sequenced sample: memory CD4+ T cells from PBMCs. This sample's subset: CD45RA-negative fraction. The chain has TRBV30 and TRBJ1-4; D may be TRBD1 (5 bases). CDR3 sequence (DNA): TGTGCCTGGAGTTCCCCCGGGGCGGGGGGTAATGAAAAACTGTTTTTT. This gives the protein CAWSSPGAGGNEKLFF.